This TCR beta chain stems from a study of immune evolution from preneoplasia to lung adenocarcinoma. In germline, CDR1 is SGHNT, CDR2 YYREEE (reference sequence). This CDR3 has 15 residues. With V trimmed by 3 bases and J by 4 bases, 6 bases remained unmatched. For this clone: Antigen specificity is unknown.

Method: immunoSEQ multiplex PCR; TCRdb's copy keeps in-frame clones and lacks some. The sample contains thousands of clones, approximately 80% of which appear only once. Overall study findings and caveats: Clonality was highest in normal lung, lower in later-stage lesions apparently.

The source is a person aged 40-50 years with lung adenocarcinoma. Sequences were obtained from FFPE invasive lung adenocarcinoma tissue. V gene TRBV5-4 combines with J gene TRBJ2-5, with 10 nucleotides matching TRBD2. CDR3 DNA: TGTGCCAGCAGCTCCCTAGCGGGAGCTGCAGAGACCCAGTACTTC. It specifies CASSSLAGAAETQYF.